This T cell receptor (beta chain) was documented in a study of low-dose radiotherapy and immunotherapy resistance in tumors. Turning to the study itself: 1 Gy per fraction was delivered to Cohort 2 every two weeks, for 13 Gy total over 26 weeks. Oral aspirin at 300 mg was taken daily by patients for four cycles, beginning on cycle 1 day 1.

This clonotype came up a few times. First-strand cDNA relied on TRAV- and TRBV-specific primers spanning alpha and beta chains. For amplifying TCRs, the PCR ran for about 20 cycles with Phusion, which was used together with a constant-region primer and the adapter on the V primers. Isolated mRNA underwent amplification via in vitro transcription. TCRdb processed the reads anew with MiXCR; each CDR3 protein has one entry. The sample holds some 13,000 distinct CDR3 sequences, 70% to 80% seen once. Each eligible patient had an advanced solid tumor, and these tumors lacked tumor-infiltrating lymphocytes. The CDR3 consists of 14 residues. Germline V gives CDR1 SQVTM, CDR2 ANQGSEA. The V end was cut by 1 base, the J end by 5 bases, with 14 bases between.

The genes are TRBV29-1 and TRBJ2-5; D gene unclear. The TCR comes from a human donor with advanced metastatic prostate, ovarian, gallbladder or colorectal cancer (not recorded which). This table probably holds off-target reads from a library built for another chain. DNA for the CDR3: TGCAGCGTTGAAGTCAGCCGAGGAATGGAGACCCAGTACTTC. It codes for CSVEVSRGMETQYF.